This T cell receptor beta chain was sequenced for a study of blood T cell repertoires in COVID-19. Study in general: Acute and convalescent COVID-19 samples came from the United States, Italy and Spain. PBMCs, B-cell-depleted T cells, or T cells provided the cDNA or gDNA that made up the material.

Only in-frame clones appear in the TCRdb table, and some are missing; sequencing was by immunoSEQ multiplex PCR. This table has around 78,000 clones, 82% appearing once. The germline gives CDR1 SEHNR, CDR2 FQNEAQ (reference sequence). The CDR3 has 15 amino acids. Trimming cost V 3 bases and J 5 bases; bases outside gene matches: 4. What was sequenced was peripheral blood. The J gene is TRBJ1-5, the V gene TRBV7-9; 10 bases line up with TRBD1. The source of this sequence is a human donor in a cohort sampled during active COVID-19. The CDR3 DNA reads as TGTGCCAGCAGCTTGGGACAGGGGATACATCAGCCCCAGCATTTT. Its protein product is CASSLGQGIHQPQHF.